This T cell receptor beta chain was recorded in a study of T cells after yellow fever vaccination. Study background: Using CD3, CD45RA, CCR7 and CD95, the EM, EMRA, CM and Tscm memory subsets were sorted. Fractions of limited cellularity were prepared by means of SMART-Seq v4 Ultra Low Input.

In this sample, this clonotype turned up many times. The authors made TCR cDNA by 5'RACE template switching, adding a universal primer site and UMIs. MiXCR, applied by TCRdb to the 5' RACE reads, yields one record per CDR3 protein. The sample yields approximately 34,000 distinct CDR3 sequences, 6.5% to 8% seen once. General study findings and limits: By day 5 rather than day 15, the secondary response had peaked, though it was weaker.

The CDR3 extends over 14 amino acids. Looked up from germline, CDR1 is LNHNV and CDR2 is YYDKDF (reference sequence). Trimming took 6 bases from V and 2 from J, leaving 11 bases between them. The TCR originated in a man in his late teens or twenties who received the YFV17D yellow fever vaccine. Specimen: PBMCs, either bulk or a sorted T-cell subset (CD4+, CD8+, memory, or dextramer-sorted; not recorded which), collected on the day of the first yellow fever vaccination. J is TRBJ1-3 and V is TRBV15; D might be TRBD1 (6 bases). CDR3 protein: CATSSPGAGNTIYF. The DNA of the CDR3 is TGTGCCACCAGTTCCCCAGGGGCTGGAAACACCATATATTTT.